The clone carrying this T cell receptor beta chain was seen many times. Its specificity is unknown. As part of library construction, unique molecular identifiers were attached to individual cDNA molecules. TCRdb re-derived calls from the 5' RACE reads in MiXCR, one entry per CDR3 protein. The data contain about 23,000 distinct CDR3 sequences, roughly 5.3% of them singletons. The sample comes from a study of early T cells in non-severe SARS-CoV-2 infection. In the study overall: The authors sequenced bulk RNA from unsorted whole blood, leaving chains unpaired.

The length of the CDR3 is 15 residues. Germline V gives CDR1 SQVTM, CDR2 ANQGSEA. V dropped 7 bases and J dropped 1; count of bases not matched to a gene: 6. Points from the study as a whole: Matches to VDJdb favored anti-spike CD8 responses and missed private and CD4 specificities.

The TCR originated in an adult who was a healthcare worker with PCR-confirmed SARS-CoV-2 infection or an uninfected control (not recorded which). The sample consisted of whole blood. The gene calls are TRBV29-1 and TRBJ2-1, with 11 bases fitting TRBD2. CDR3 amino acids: CSGRLAGLSYNEQFF. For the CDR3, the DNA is TGCAGCGGTCGACTAGCGGGATTATCCTACAATGAGCAGTTCTTC.